This T cell receptor beta chain was observed in a study of cytomegalovirus exposure and HLA in healthy donors. Turning to the study itself: Unique TCR beta sequences numbering about 100 million came from 190 million or so T cells in an earlier analysis. Overall study findings and caveats: It is likely that the observed cluster of highly shared sequence variants was a sequencing artifact.

Though probably carrying unrecorded immune exposures, donors were nominally healthy at sampling. The PCR had 60 Vbeta and 13 Jbeta primers. Method: immunoSEQ multiplex PCR; TCRdb's copy keeps in-frame clones and lacks some. The sample lists some 150,000 clones, roughly 76% occurring once. For this clone: What it recognizes is unknown.

What was sequenced was PBMCs. The TCR was taken from a man aged 55 to 70 in good health and CMV-seronegative.

CDR3 region: CASSLRTGVGANVLTF. The CDR3 nucleotides read TGTGCCAGCAGCTTAAGGACGGGGGTCGGGGCCAACGTCCTGACTTTC. The J gene is TRBJ2-6, the V gene TRBV11-2, with D perhaps TRBD2 (6 bases). CDR1 is SGHAT and CDR2 is FQNNGV in the germline V gene. V dropped 2 bases and J dropped 4 bases, with 12 bases sitting between them. This CDR3 is built from 16 residues.